This is a list of T cell receptor beta chains from one sample in a study of CXCR3-negative and CXCR3-positive naive CD8 T cells. TCRdb reprocessed the 5' RACE reads, with one entry per CDR3 protein and no DNA. This table lists about 120,000 distinct CDR3 sequences. The sequenced material came from naive CXCR3- CD8+ T cells from blood. The receptors here all came from a human donor in good health. Some clones in this sample may be carry-over from other donors' samples. CDR3s include the opening cysteine and the closing phenylalanine or tryptophan. Clone size is shown for a subset of rows, as once, few, many or a class of expanded clone.

abundance	v_gene	j_gene	CDR3aa
-	TRBV15	TRBJ2-6	CATSRDRSSWDTKSSGANVLTF
-	TRBV20-1	TRBJ1-1	CSAREEGRMMNTEAFF
-	TRBV20-1	TRBJ1-1	CSGYRGGMNTEAFF
-	TRBV15	TRBJ1-1	CATSRGGANTEAFF
-	TRBV12-3/TRBV12-4	TRBJ2-7	CASSLYRGDSREQYF
-	TRBV12-3/TRBV12-4	TRBJ2-7	CASSSLASSYEQYF
-	TRBV29-1	TRBJ2-3	CSAGGGSGSDTQYF
-	TRBV6-5	TRBJ2-3	CACSFTSGSTDTQYF
-	TRBV12-3/TRBV12-4	TRBJ2-7	CASSRTDSYEQYF
-	TRBV4-2	TRBJ2-7	CASSQETGAVPAYEQYF
-	TRBV28	TRBJ2-3	CASRLGLEVPGRTDTQYF
-	TRBV20-1	TRBJ1-2	CSARDREKFYGYTF
-	TRBV4-1	TRBJ1-1	CASSQGWGENTEAFF
-	TRBV2	TRBJ2-3	CASSLQGLDTQYF
-	TRBV12-3/TRBV12-4	TRBJ2-2	CATDGQNGELFF
-	TRBV23-1	TRBJ2-1	CASSRNIRDRAYNEQFF
-	TRBV29-1	TRBJ2-7	CSVEGTQEASSYEQYF
-	TRBV4-1	TRBJ1-1	CASSQPNTEAFF
-	TRBV2	TRBJ2-5	CASSESGGVSTHDQYF
-	TRBV15	TRBJ1-4	CATSRGPESEKLFF
-	TRBV20-1	TRBJ2-2	CSARDSTRENTGELFF
-	TRBV20-1	TRBJ2-1	CSASPGGTGYNEQFF
medium-sized	TRBV28	TRBJ2-7	CASSFSYEQYF
-	TRBV12-3/TRBV12-4	TRBJ2-4	CASSFLSGWDGDLLAKNIQYF
-	TRBV7-8	TRBJ2-5	CASSLARDLQETQYF
-	TRBV7-2	TRBJ2-1	CASSALAGWNNEQFF
-	TRBV29-1	TRBJ2-5	CSVNGRDYQETQYF
-	TRBV5-1	TRBJ2-5	CASSLGETETQYF
-	TRBV6-1	TRBJ2-1	CASSLMTGEANGQFF
-	TRBV4-2	TRBJ2-5	CASSQSGLAGGQETQYF
-	TRBV29-1	TRBJ2-2	CSVEEPDRGHTGELFF
-	TRBV7-9	TRBJ2-3	CASSFLLEASTDTQYF
-	TRBV6-4	TRBJ2-1	CASSGGAGTSSNEQFF
-	TRBV13	TRBJ2-1	CASSPTESNPYNEQFF
-	TRBV27	TRBJ2-1	CASSPYSGTIDEQFF
-	TRBV3-1	TRBJ2-1	CASSQGLALGNEQFF
-	TRBV23-1	TRBJ2-1	CASSQSRRSSYNEQFF
-	TRBV15	TRBJ1-4	CATSGRGGFTEKLFF
-	TRBV5-1	TRBJ2-7	CASSFFGDEQYF
-	TRBV13	TRBJ1-2	CASSLGPGQGHGYTF
-	TRBV12-2	TRBJ1-2	CASRLGGWTGGPFYGYTF
-	TRBV28	TRBJ2-2	CASSLRLAGFTGELFF
-	TRBV29-1	TRBJ2-3	CSVEGGDGRTDTQYF
-	TRBV4-3	TRBJ2-1	CASSQVLTGGYNEQFF
-	TRBV7-2	TRBJ1-6	CASRSSGTGYSPLHF
-	TRBV28	TRBJ2-7	CASAPHTGSESYEQYF
-	TRBV7-3	TRBJ2-1	CASSSGGPYEQFF
-	TRBV15	TRBJ1-4	CATSRGSTNEKLFF
-	TRBV10-3	TRBJ2-1	CAISESLGGSSYNEQFF